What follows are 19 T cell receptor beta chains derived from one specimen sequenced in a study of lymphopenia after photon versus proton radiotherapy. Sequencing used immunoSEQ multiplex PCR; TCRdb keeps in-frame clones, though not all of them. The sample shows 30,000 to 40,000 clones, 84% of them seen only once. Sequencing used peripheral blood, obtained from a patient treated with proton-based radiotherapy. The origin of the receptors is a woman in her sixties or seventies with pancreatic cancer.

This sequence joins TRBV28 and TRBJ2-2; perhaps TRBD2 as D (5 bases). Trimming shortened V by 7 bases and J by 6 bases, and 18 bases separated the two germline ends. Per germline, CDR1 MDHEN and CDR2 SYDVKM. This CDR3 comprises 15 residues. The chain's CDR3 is CASKWLSRVPGELFF. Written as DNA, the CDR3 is TGTGCCAGCAAATGGCTCTCGCGGGTTCCCGGGGAGCTGTTTTTT. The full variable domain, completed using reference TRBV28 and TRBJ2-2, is DVKVTQSSRYLVKRTGEKVFLECVQDMDHENMFWYRQDPGLGLRLIYFSYDVKMKEKGDIPEGYSVSREKKERFSLILESASTNQTSMYLCASKWLSRVPGELFFGEGSRLTVL.

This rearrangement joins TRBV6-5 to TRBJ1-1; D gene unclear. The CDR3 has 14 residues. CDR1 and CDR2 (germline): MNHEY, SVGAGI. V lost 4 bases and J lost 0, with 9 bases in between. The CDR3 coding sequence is TGTGCCAGCAGTTTTGCAGCTATGAACACTGAAGCTTTCTTT. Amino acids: CASSFAAMNTEAFF.

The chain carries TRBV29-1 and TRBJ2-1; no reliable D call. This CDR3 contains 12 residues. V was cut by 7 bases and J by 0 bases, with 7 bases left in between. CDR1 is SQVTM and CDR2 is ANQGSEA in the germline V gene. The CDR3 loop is CSGRLSYNEQFF. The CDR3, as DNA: TGCAGCGGACGGCTCTCCTACAATGAGCAGTTCTTC.

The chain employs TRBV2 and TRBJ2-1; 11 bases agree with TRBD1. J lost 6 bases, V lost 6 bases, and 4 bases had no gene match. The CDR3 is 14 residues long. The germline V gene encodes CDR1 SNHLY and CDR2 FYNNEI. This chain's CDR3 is CASRDRGRFNEQFF. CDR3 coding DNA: TGTGCCAGCAGGGACAGGGGGCGCTTCAATGAGCAGTTCTTC.

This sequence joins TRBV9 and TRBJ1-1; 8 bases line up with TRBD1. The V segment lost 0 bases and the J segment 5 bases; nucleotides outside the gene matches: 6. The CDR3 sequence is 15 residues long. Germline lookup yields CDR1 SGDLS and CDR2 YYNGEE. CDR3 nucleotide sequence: TGTGCCAGCAGCGTAGATGGACAGGGAGGAACTGAAGCTTTCTTT. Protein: CASSVDGQGGTEAFF.

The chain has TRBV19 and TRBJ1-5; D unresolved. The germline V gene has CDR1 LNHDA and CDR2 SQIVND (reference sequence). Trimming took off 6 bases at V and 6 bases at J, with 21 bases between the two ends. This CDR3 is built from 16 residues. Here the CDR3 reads CASRPRSSGGSQPQHF. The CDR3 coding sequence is TGTGCCAGTAGGCCTCGGTCCTCAGGAGGTAGTCAGCCCCAGCATTTT.

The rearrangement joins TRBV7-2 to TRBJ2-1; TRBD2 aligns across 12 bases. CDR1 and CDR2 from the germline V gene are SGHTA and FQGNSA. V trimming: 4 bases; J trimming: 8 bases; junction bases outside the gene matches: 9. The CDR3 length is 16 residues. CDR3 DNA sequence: TGTGCCAGCAGCTACCTAGCGGGAGGGGCCTTCTATGAGCAGTTCTTC. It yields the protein CASSYLAGGAFYEQFF.

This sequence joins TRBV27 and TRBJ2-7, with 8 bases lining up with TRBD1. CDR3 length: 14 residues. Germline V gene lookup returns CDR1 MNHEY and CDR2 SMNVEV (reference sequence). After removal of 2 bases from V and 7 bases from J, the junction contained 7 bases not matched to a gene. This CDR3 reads CASSLGFRQGEQYF. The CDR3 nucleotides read TGTGCCAGCAGTTTAGGCTTTCGACAGGGGGAGCAGTACTTC.

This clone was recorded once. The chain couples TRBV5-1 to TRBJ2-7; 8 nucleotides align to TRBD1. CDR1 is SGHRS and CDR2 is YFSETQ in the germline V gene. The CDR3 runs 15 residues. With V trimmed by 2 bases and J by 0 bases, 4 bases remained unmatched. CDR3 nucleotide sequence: TGCGCCAGCAGCTTTTCGACAGGGGTCTCCTACGAGCAGTACTTC. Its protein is CASSFSTGVSYEQYF.

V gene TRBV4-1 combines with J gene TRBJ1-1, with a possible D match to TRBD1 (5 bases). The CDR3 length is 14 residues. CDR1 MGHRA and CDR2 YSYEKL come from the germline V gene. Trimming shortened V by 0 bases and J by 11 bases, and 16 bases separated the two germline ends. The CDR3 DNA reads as TGCGCCAGCAGCCAAGATCATAACAGACAGTATGCTTTCTTT. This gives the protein CASSQDHNRQYAFF.

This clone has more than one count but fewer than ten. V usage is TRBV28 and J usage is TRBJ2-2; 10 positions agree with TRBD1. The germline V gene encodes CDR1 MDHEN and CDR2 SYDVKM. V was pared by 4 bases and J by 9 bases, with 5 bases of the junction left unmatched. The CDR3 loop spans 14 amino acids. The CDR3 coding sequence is TGTGCCAGCAGTTACGGGACAGGGGACAGGGAGCTGTTTTTT. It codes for CASSYGTGDRELFF. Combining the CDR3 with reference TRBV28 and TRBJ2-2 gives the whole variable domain DVKVTQSSRYLVKRTGEKVFLECVQDMDHENMFWYRQDPGLGLRLIYFSYDVKMKEKGDIPEGYSVSREKKERFSLILESASTNQTSMYLCASSYGTGDRELFFGEGSRLTVL.

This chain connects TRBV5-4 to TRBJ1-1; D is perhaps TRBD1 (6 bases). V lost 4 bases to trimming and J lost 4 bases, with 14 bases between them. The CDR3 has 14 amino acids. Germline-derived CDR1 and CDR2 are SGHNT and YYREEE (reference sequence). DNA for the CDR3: TGTGCCAGCAGCCTCGGCACAGGGATCACTGAAGCTTTCTTT. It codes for CASSLGTGITEAFF.

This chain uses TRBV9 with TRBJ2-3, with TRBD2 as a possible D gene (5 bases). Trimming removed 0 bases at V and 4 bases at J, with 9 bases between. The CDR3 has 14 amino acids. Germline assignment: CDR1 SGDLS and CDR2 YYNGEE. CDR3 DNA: TGTGCCAGCAGCGTAGTAGGTAGCGCAGATACGCAGTATTTT. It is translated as CASSVVGSADTQYF.

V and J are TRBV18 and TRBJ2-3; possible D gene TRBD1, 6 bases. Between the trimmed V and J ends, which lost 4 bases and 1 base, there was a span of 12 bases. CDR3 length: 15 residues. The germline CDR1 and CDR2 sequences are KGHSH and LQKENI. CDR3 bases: TGTGCCAGCTCACGGGACATGACGGGCACAGATACGCAGTATTTT. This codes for CASSRDMTGTDTQYF.

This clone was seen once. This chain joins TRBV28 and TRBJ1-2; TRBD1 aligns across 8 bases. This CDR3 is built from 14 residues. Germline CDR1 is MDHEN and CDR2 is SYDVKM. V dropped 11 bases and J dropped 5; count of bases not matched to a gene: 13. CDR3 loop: CAAMPGQAFYGYTF. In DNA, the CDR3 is TGTGCCGCCATGCCGGGACAGGCCTTTTATGGCTACACCTTC.

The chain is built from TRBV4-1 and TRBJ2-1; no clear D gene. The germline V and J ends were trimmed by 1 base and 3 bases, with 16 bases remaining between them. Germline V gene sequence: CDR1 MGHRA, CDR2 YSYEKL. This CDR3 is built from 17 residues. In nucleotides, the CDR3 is TGCGCCAGCAGCCAAGCTCTATTCGGGTTCGGCTACAATGAGCAGTTCTTC. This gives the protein CASSQALFGFGYNEQFF.

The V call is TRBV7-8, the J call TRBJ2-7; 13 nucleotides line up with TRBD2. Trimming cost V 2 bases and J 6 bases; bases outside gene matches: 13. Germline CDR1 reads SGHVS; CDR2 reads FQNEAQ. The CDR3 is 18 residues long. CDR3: CASSLSGTSGNSPGEQYF. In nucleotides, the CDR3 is TGTGCCAGCAGCTTATCCGGGACTAGCGGGAACTCTCCGGGCGAGCAGTACTTC.

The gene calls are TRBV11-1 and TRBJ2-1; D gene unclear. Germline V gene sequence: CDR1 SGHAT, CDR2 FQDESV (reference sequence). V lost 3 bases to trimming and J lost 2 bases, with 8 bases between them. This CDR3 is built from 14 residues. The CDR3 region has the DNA TGTGCCAGCAGCTTGCGGATTACCTACAATGAGCAGTTCTTC. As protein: CASSLRITYNEQFF.

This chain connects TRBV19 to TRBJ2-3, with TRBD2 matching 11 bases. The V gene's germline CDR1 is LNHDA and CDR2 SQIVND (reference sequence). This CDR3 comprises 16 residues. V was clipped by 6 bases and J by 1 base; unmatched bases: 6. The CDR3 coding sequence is TGTGCCAGTAGCAGTAGACTAGCGGGGCGCACAGATACGCAGTATTTT. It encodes CASSSRLAGRTDTQYF.